The 9 T cell receptor beta chains given below trace back to one sample, sequenced in a study of cytomegalovirus exposure and HLA in healthy donors. The repertoire was sequenced with immunoSEQ multiplex PCR; TCRdb's copy has only in-frame clones and lacks some. Of 150,000 to 200,000 clones listed, 95% to 97% are singletons. Sequenced: PBMCs. These receptors were collected from a woman younger than 35 in good health and CMV-seronegative.

This clone was seen a few times. The chain recombines TRBV4-2 with TRBJ2-3; 14 nucleotides agree with TRBD2. This CDR3 is 16 amino acids long. V was pared by 4 bases and J by 4 bases, with 4 bases of the junction left unmatched. Germline V gene lookup returns CDR1 LGHNA and CDR2 YNFKEQ. The CDR3 DNA follows: TGTGCCAGCAGCCTCCAGACTAGCGGGGGGGCAGATACGCAGTATTTT. Translating it yields CASSLQTSGGADTQYF.

V gene TRBV2 combines with J gene TRBJ2-4; D not certain. Trimming pared 6 bases from V and 6 bases from J, leaving 12 bases between. Germline lookup yields CDR1 SNHLY and CDR2 FYNNEI. The CDR3 is 13 residues long. This CDR3 is CASRANTRNIQYF. For the CDR3, the DNA is TGTGCCAGCAGGGCCAATACAAGAAACATTCAGTACTTC.

The chain uses TRBV29-1 and TRBJ2-7; 11 nucleotides align to TRBD2. Trimming at V came to 2 bases and at J to 0 bases, leaving 3 bases not matched to a gene. The CDR3 runs 15 residues. In germline, CDR1 is SQVTM, CDR2 ANQGSEA. DNA of the CDR3: TGCAGCGTTGAACTTCTAGCGGGGGGCTCCTACGAGCAGTACTTC. Amino acid sequence: CSVELLAGGSYEQYF.

This sequence joins TRBV19 and TRBJ2-6; TRBD1 agrees at 9 bases. Unmatched junction bases numbered 5, after V lost 8 bases and J lost 0 bases. Germline loops: CDR1 LNHDA, CDR2 SQIVND (reference sequence). There are 16 residues in the CDR3. The CDR3 here is CASRDRDPSGANVLTF. The DNA for the CDR3 is TGTGCCAGTCGGGACAGGGACCCCTCTGGGGCCAACGTCCTGACTTTC.

The rearrangement links TRBV9 to TRBJ2-4, with 8 bases fitting TRBD2. V was clipped by 0 bases and J by 5 bases; unmatched bases: 13. This CDR3 is built from 18 residues. From germline, CDR1 is SGDLS and CDR2 YYNGEE. The CDR3 reads CASSVGGGAGGPQNIQYF. Written as DNA, the CDR3 is TGTGCCAGCAGCGTAGGGGGCGGCGCGGGGGGTCCGCAAAACATTCAGTACTTC.

The gene calls are TRBV15 and TRBJ2-2, with TRBD2 identical over 8 bases. J lost 7 bases, V lost 1 base, and 8 bases had no gene match. Germline V gene data show CDR1 as LNHNV and CDR2 as YYDKDF (reference sequence). CDR3 length: 16 residues. The CDR3, as DNA: TGTGCCACCAGCAGAGTACGGGGGGGGCCTATCGGGGAGCTGTTTTTT. Translation gives CATSRVRGGPIGELFF.

V usage is TRBV27 and J usage is TRBJ2-2; 8 bases agree with TRBD1. This CDR3 region has 17 residues. With V trimmed by 1 base and J by 6 bases, 10 bases remained unmatched. Per germline, CDR1 MNHEY and CDR2 SMNVEV (reference sequence). The CDR3 DNA reads TGTGCCAGCAGTTTATATGCGACAGGGGTTGAGTCCGGGGAGCTGTTTTTT. Residues: CASSLYATGVESGELFF.

The rearrangement joins TRBV7-3 to TRBJ2-7; 11 bases map to TRBD1. Germline CDR1 and CDR2: SGHTA and FQGTGA. The CDR3 runs to 14 residues. The V segment lost 5 bases and the J segment 1 base; nucleotides outside the gene matches: 1. The CDR3 bases are TGTGCCAGCAGCCGGGACAGGGGGTCCTACGAGCAGTACTTC. Its protein product is CASSRDRGSYEQYF. Variable domain in full (rest from reference TRBV7-3 and TRBJ2-7): GAGVSQTPSNKVTEKGKYVELRCDPISGHTALYWYRQSLGQGPEFLIYFQGTGAADDSGLPNDRFFAVRPEGSVSTLKIQRTERGDSAVYLCASSRDRGSYEQYFGPGTRLTVT.

Here the CDR3 reads CASSFGGPQETQYF. In nucleotides, the CDR3 is TGTGCCAGCAGCTTCGGGGGACCCCAAGAGACCCAGTACTTC. The chain couples TRBV5-6 to TRBJ2-5; tentatively, D is TRBD2 (6 bases). The V gene's germline CDR1 is SGHDT and CDR2 YYEEEE. Between the trimmed V and J ends, which lost 2 bases and 1 base, there was a span of 9 bases. The CDR3 spans 14 residues.